The clone carrying this TCR beta chain was counted at least ten times. The antigen remains unidentified. The CDR3 is 13 amino acids. Per the germline V gene, CDR1 is SGHRS and CDR2 is YFSETQ. The V end lost 2 bases, the J end lost 7 bases, and 10 bases lay between the germline ends. The entry originates in a study of CD8 T cells in ankylosing spondylitis. Study conclusions and caveats: Clones tied to disease were said to be significantly enriched in matched ankylosing spondylitis synovial fluid.

Molecular-barcoded quantitative 5'-RACE produced these TCR beta libraries. TCRdb independently ran MiXCR on the 5' RACE reads; one entry per CDR3 protein. This table holds some 240,000 distinct CDR3 sequences, around 7.8% found once. The sample taken for sequencing was blood, either unsorted or a sorted T cell fraction (not recorded which). The chain joins TRBV5-1 to TRBJ2-1; D not resolved. This clonotype was sampled from a male donor with ankylosing spondylitis or in good health (not recorded which). DNA of the CDR3: TGCGCCAGCAGCTTATCCCCTCGGAATGAGCAGTTCTTC. Amino acids: CASSLSPRNEQFF.